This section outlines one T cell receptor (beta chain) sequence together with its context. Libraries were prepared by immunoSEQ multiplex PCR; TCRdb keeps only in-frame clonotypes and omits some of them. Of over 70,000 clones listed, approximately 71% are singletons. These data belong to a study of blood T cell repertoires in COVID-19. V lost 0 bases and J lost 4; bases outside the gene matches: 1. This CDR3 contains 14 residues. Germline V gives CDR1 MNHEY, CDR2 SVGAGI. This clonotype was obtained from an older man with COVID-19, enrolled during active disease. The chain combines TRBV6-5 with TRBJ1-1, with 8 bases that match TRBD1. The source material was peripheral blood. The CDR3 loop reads CASSYSDRGTEAFF. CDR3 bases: TGTGCCAGCAGTTACTCTGACAGGGGCACTGAAGCTTTCTTT.